The 25 T cell receptor beta chains below come from one sample, sequenced in a study of CD8+ T cells in alopecia areata. cDNA prepared by RNA extraction and subsequent reverse transcription served as the template for sequencing. The table came from immunoSEQ multiplex PCR; TCRdb's copy has only in-frame clones and leaves some out. Altogether some 170,000 clones are present, 65% to 75% being singletons, with the ten largest covering about an eighth. Material: CD8+ T cells sorted from blood, obtained at week 0. These receptors were collected from a human donor with alopecia areata.

The chain links TRBV29-1 to TRBJ1-1; tentatively, D is TRBD1 (5 bases). Trimming took 4 bases from V and 3 from J, leaving 12 bases between them. The CDR3 runs 13 residues. CDR1 and CDR2 from the germline V gene are SQVTM and ANQGSEA. The CDR3 protein is CSVAEGSDTEAFF. The CDR3 DNA reads as TGCAGCGTTGCCGAGGGGTCGGACACTGAAGCTTTCTTT. The full variable domain, with the rest looked up from reference TRBV29-1 and TRBJ1-1, is SAVISQKPSRDICQRGTSLTIQCQVDSQVTMMFWYRQQPGQSLTLIATANQGSEATYESGFVIDKFPISRPNLTFSTLTVSNMSPEDSSIYLCSVAEGSDTEAFFGQGTRLTVV.

This chain connects TRBV2 to TRBJ1-2, with 7 bases that match TRBD1. V shed 3 bases, J shed 5 bases, and the junction held 3 bases outside the gene matches. CDR3 length: 13 residues. Germline V gene data show CDR1 as SNHLY and CDR2 as FYNNEI. CDR3 sequence reads: CASSDDREYGYTF. Written as DNA, the CDR3 is TGTGCCAGCAGTGACGACAGGGAGTATGGCTACACCTTC.

CDR3 amino acids: CASSQELAGSETQYF. CDR3 DNA: TGCGCCAGCAGCCAAGAGCTAGCGGGGTCGGAGACCCAGTACTTC. The chain combines TRBV4-1 with TRBJ2-5; 9 nucleotides align to TRBD2. CDR3 length: 15 amino acids. Unmatched junction bases numbered 4, after V lost 0 bases and J lost 5 bases. CDR1 MGHRA and CDR2 YSYEKL come from the germline V gene.

This clone was seen a handful of times. The same CDR3 is also encoded by other DNA sequences in this sample. The rearrangement links TRBV29-1 to TRBJ2-2; D is ambiguous. Deletions cut 0 bases from V and 0 bases from J, with 8 bases between. The CDR3 is made up of 15 amino acids. Per the germline V gene, CDR1 is SQVTM and CDR2 is ANQGSEA. For the CDR3, the DNA is TGCAGCGTTGAAGAGGGTTCAGCGAACACCGGGGAGCTGTTTTTT. It codes for CSVEEGSANTGELFF.

This chain links TRBV4-1 with TRBJ2-5; a weak D match, TRBD2 (5 bases). The CDR3 totals 14 residues. The germline V gene has CDR1 MGHRA and CDR2 YSYEKL. V was cut by 1 base and J by 5 bases, with 11 bases left in between. The CDR3 region has the DNA TGCGCCAGCAGCCAAGGCCCCACGGGGGAGACCCAGTACTTC. Translating it yields CASSQGPTGETQYF.

The chain combines TRBV13 with TRBJ1-1; D perhaps matches TRBD1 (5 bases). Germline lookup yields CDR1 PRHDT and CDR2 FYEKMQ (reference sequence). V dropped 4 bases and J dropped 14 bases, with 17 bases sitting between them. The CDR3 has 12 residues. CDR3 bases: TGTGCCAGCAGCTCCGAGGGACTTCCTAGCTTCTTT. It yields the protein CASSSEGLPSFF.

This clone has only a few counts. The V gene is TRBV27, the J gene TRBJ2-7; the D gene could be TRBD1 or TRBD2 (5 bases each). The CDR3 covers 14 residues. The germline V and J ends were trimmed by 6 bases and 6 bases, with 18 bases remaining between them. Germline CDR1 reads MNHEY; CDR2 reads SMNVEV (reference sequence). As DNA, the CDR3 is TGTGCCAGCAGCCCGGGGCCCTCTCGCGTCGAGCAGTACTTC. Translation: CASSPGPSRVEQYF.

The V gene is TRBV9, the J gene TRBJ2-1; 9 bases agree with TRBD2. The junction had 14 bases not matched to a gene; V was cut back by 3 bases and J by 7 bases. Germline values: CDR1 SGDLS, CDR2 YYNGEE. CDR3 length: 17 residues. In DNA form, the CDR3 reads TGTGCCAGCAGCGCTGCCCTTGGAGCGGGGGGAGGTAATGAGCAGTTCTTC. Protein product: CASSAALGAGGGNEQFF.

This chain joins TRBV4-1 and TRBJ2-5; D is perhaps TRBD1 or TRBD2 (6 bases each). The ends were cut back, 0 bases at V and 5 bases at J, with 13 bases in the middle. CDR1 is MGHRA, CDR2 YSYEKL, per germline. The CDR3 is 15 residues long. The CDR3 nucleotides are TGCGCCAGCAGCCAAGATGGGGGGCGGCGGGAGACCCAGTACTTC. This sequence encodes CASSQDGGRRETQYF.

This chain joins TRBV30 and TRBJ2-1; TRBD1 agrees at 8 bases. Germline values: CDR1 GTSNPN, CDR2 SVGIG (reference sequence). The CDR3 is made up of 15 amino acids. Trimming at V came to 0 bases and at J to 3 bases, leaving 4 bases not matched to a gene. The CDR3 DNA follows: TGTGCCTGGAGTGTAGGGACAGGAGTCTACAATGAGCAGTTCTTC. Its protein product is CAWSVGTGVYNEQFF.

Only one count was recorded for this clone. Here the CDR3 reads CAWSVAGTGELFF. As DNA, the CDR3 is TGTGCCTGGAGTGTAGCGGGGACCGGGGAGCTGTTTTTT. The V call is TRBV30, the J call TRBJ2-2; 7 nucleotides line up with TRBD2. This CDR3 has 13 residues. The V segment lost 0 bases and the J segment 5 bases; nucleotides outside the gene matches: 0. From germline, CDR1 is GTSNPN and CDR2 SVGIG (reference sequence).

The rearrangement uses TRBV30 and TRBJ2-1, with no clear D. Germline values: CDR1 GTSNPN, CDR2 SVGIG (reference sequence). Trimming removed 7 bases at V and 9 bases at J, with 16 bases between. The CDR3 length is 12 residues. Here the CDR3 DNA reads TGTGCCTTAACGGGTGGGCCTACTGAGCAGTTCTTC. It translates to CALTGGPTEQFF.

This rearrangement joins TRBV9 to TRBJ1-2; weak D call: TRBD1 (6 bases). Germline assignment: CDR1 SGDLS and CDR2 YYNGEE. CDR3 size: 17 residues. Deletions cut 1 base from V and 0 bases from J, with 16 bases between. The CDR3 here is CASSVPSGQTSNYGYTF. The CDR3 coding sequence is TGTGCCAGCAGCGTACCATCAGGACAGACCTCTAACTATGGCTACACCTTC.

The J gene is TRBJ2-7, the V gene TRBV29-1; no reliable D call. CDR1 SQVTM and CDR2 ANQGSEA come from the germline V gene. This CDR3 is 11 amino acids long. Trimming shortened V by 5 bases and J by 3 bases, and 8 bases separated the two germline ends. The CDR3 nucleotides are TGCAGCGTTTCGCGGAGCTACGAGCAGTACTTC. Its protein is CSVSRSYEQYF.

The rearrangement links TRBV29-1 to TRBJ2-3, with no clear D. Deletions cut 0 bases from V and 4 bases from J, with 11 bases between. This CDR3 has 14 amino acids. The germline V gene has CDR1 SQVTM and CDR2 ANQGSEA. Here the CDR3 DNA reads TGCAGCGTTGAAGATCCCGGTGGACCAGATACGCAGTATTTT. This gives the protein CSVEDPGGPDTQYF.

This clone has just one count. The chain links TRBV19 to TRBJ1-5; a possible D gene is TRBD1 (5 bases). V shed 3 bases and J shed 0 bases, with 9 bases lying between them. CDR1 LNHDA and CDR2 SQIVND come from the germline V gene (reference sequence). The CDR3 runs 15 residues. In nucleotides, the CDR3 is TGTGCCAGTAGTATCACCGGGGGTAGCAATCAGCCCCAGCATTTT. Translating gives CASSITGGSNQPQHF.

The J gene is TRBJ1-1, the V gene TRBV7-9; D is undetermined. The CDR3 length is 19 residues. CDR1 and CDR2 (germline): SEHNR, FQNEAQ (reference sequence). Trimming took off 5 bases at V and 5 bases at J, with 30 bases between the two ends. The CDR3 DNA reads as TGTGCCAGCAGCCCTACGACGATAGTACCGAGTGCTCGTGGGACTGAAGCTTTCTTT. Protein product: CASSPTTIVPSARGTEAFF.

The chain links TRBV5-1 to TRBJ2-7; D is unresolved. Between the trimmed V and J ends, which lost 0 bases and 1 base, there was a span of 11 bases. This CDR3 has 15 residues. CDR1 is SGHRS, CDR2 YFSETQ, per germline. The CDR3 DNA is TGCGCCAGCAGCTTGGAACTATCCAGTTCCTACGAGCAGTACTTC. Its protein product is CASSLELSSSYEQYF.

This clone was seen a handful of times. This rearrangement joins TRBV2 to TRBJ2-1, with D perhaps given as TRBD1 or TRBD2 (6 bases each). The germline V gene has CDR1 SNHLY and CDR2 FYNNEI. The V gene lost 1 base and the J gene lost 8 bases, with 15 bases spanning the gap. The length of the CDR3 is 15 residues. The CDR3 region is CASSEGNRRGDEQFF. In nucleotides, the CDR3 is TGTGCCAGCAGTGAAGGAAACAGGAGGGGGGATGAGCAGTTCTTC.

The chain has TRBV5-6 and TRBJ2-7; D possibly corresponds to TRBD2 (6 bases). V lost 0 bases and J lost 6, with 7 bases in between. Germline lookup yields CDR1 SGHDT and CDR2 YYEEEE. CDR3 length: 12 residues. CDR3 residues: CASSLVRGEQYF. CDR3 DNA sequence: TGTGCCAGCAGCTTGGTGCGGGGCGAGCAGTACTTC.

This chain connects TRBV7-2 to TRBJ2-5, with 11 bases lining up with TRBD2. After removal of 2 bases from V and 1 base from J, the junction contained 3 bases not matched to a gene. The CDR3 consists of 16 residues. Germline V gene sequence: CDR1 SGHTA, CDR2 FQGNSA. The CDR3 protein is CASSLSGLAVQETQYF. In DNA form, the CDR3 reads TGTGCCAGCAGCTTATCGGGACTAGCGGTCCAAGAGACCCAGTACTTC. Supplemented by reference TRBV7-2 and TRBJ2-5, the full variable domain reads GAGVSQSPSNKVTEKGKDVELRCDPISGHTALYWYRQSLGQGLEFLIYFQGNSAPDKSGLPSDRFSAERTGGSVSTLTIQRTQQEDSAVYLCASSLSGLAVQETQYFGPGTRLLVL.

The V and J genes are TRBV5-1 and TRBJ2-3; D perhaps matches TRBD2 (7 bases). V was pared by 4 bases and J by 0 bases, with 12 bases between. CDR3 size: 15 residues. Per germline, CDR1 SGHRS and CDR2 YFSETQ. The CDR3 loop is CASSPWGGSTDTQYF. DNA of the CDR3: TGCGCCAGCAGCCCTTGGGGGGGCAGCACAGATACGCAGTATTTT.

This clone was seen a single time. CDR3: CASSQEGGDHTQYF. Here the CDR3 DNA reads TGTGCCAGCAGCCAAGAAGGAGGGGACCATACGCAGTATTTT. The V and J genes are TRBV14 and TRBJ2-3; the D gene is possibly TRBD2 (6 bases). V gave up 0 bases and J gave up 7 bases, with 11 bases separating them. The CDR3 sequence is 14 residues long. The V gene's germline CDR1 is SGHDN and CDR2 FVKESK. Combining the CDR3 with reference TRBV14 and TRBJ2-3 gives the whole variable domain EAGVTQFPSHSVIEKGQTVTLRCDPISGHDNLYWYRRVMGKEIKFLLHFVKESKQDESGMPNNRFLAERTGGTYSTLKVQPAELEDSGVYFCASSQEGGDHTQYFGPGTRLTVL.

V gene TRBV5-1 combines with J gene TRBJ2-1; 8 nucleotides line up with TRBD2. Germline lookup yields CDR1 SGHRS and CDR2 YFSETQ. V gave up 4 bases and J gave up 4 bases; unmatched junction bases: 7. There are 15 residues in the CDR3. In DNA form, the CDR3 reads TGCGCCAGCAGCCTGAGCGGGGGCCTTTACAATGAGCAGTTCTTC. It yields the protein CASSLSGGLYNEQFF. The whole variable domain, remainder taken from reference TRBV5-1 and TRBJ2-1, is KAGVTQTPRYLIKTRGQQVTLSCSPISGHRSVSWYQQTPGQGLQFLFEYFSETQRNKGNFPGRFSGRQFSNSRSEMNVSTLELGDSALYLCASSLSGGLYNEQFFGPGTRLTVL.

DNA of the CDR3: TGTGCCTGGAGTGGCCTGCCGGCGGAGACCCAGTACTTC. Its protein product is CAWSGLPAETQYF. V and J are TRBV30 and TRBJ2-5; D not certain. CDR1 is GTSNPN and CDR2 is SVGIG in the germline V gene (reference sequence). The CDR3 spans 13 residues. The V end was cut by 1 base, the J end by 5 bases, with 11 bases between.